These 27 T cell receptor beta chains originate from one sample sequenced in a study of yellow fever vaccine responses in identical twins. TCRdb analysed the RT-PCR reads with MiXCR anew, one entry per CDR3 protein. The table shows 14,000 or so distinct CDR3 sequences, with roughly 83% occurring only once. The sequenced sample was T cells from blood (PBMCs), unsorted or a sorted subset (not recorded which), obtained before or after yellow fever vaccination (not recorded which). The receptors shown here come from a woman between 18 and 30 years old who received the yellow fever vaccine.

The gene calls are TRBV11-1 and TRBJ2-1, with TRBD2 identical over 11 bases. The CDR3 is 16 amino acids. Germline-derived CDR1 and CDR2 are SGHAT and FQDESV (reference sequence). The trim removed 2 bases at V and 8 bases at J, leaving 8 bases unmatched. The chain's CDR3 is CASSLIAGGPRDEQFF. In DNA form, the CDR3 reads TGTGCCAGCAGCTTAATAGCGGGGGGGCCCAGAGATGAGCAGTTCTTC.

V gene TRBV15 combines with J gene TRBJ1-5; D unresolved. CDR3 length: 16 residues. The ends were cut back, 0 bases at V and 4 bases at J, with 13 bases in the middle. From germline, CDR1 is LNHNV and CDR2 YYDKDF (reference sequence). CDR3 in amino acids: CATSREGRPKNQPQHF. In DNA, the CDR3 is TGTGCCACCAGCAGAGAGGGCAGACCTAAAAATCAGCCCCAGCATTTT.

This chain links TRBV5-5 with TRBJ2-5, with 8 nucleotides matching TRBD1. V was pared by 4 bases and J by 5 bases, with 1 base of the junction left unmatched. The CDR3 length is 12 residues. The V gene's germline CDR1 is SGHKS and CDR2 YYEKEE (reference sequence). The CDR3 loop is CASSGQGETQYF. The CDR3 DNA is TGTGCCAGCAGCGGACAGGGTGAGACCCAGTACTTC.

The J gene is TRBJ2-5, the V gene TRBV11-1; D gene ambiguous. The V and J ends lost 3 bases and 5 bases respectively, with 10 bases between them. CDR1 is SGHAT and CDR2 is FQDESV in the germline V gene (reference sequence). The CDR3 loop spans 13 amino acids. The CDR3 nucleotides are TGTGCCAGCAGCTTCTCCGCATACGAGACCCAGTACTTC. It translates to CASSFSAYETQYF. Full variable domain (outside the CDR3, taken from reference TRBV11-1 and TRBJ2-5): EAEVAQSPRYKITEKSQAVAFWCDPISGHATLYWYRQILGQGPELLVQFQDESVVDDSQLPKDRFSAERLKGVDSTLKIQPAELGDSAMYLCASSFSAYETQYFGPGTRLLVL.

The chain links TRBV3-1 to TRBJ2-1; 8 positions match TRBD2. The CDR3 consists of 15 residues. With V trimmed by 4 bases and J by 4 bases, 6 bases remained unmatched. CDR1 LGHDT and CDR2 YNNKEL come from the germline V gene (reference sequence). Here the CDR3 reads CASSRLGTSYNEQFF. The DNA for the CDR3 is TGTGCCAGCAGCCGGTTGGGGACTAGTTACAATGAGCAGTTCTTC.

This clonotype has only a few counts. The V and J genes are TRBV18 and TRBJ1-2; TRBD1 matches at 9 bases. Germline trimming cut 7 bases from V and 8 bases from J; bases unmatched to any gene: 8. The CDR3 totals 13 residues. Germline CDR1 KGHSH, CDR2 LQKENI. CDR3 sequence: CASYTGTGYGYTF. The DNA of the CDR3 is TGTGCCAGCTACACCGGGACAGGGTACGGCTACACCTTC.

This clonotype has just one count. The CDR3 DNA sequence: TGTGCCACCCTGAAATCCGGGAACACTGAAGCTTTCTTT. Its translation is CATLKSGNTEAFF. The V and J genes are TRBV12-3 or TRBV12-4 and TRBJ1-1; D gene uncertain. V was clipped by 10 bases and J by 1 base, with 13 bases between them. CDR3 length equals 13 residues.

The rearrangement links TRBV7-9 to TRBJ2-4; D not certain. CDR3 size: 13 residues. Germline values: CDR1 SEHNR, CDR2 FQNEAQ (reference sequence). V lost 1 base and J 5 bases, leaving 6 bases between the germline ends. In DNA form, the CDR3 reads TGTGCCAGCAGCTTAGTTAAGGAAAACATTCAGTACTTC. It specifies CASSLVKENIQYF.

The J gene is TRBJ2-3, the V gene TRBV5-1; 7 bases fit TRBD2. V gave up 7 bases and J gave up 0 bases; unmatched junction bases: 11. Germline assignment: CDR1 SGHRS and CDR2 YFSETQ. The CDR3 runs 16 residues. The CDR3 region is CASRPGGGTSTDTQYF. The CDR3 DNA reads TGCGCCAGCCGCCCCGGCGGGGGAACTAGCACAGATACGCAGTATTTT.

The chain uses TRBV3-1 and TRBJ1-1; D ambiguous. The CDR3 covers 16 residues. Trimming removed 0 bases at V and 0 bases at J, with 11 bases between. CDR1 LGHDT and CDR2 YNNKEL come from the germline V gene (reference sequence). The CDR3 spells CASSQDTLGMNTEAFF. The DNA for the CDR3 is TGTGCCAGCAGCCAAGATACTCTGGGGATGAACACTGAAGCTTTCTTT. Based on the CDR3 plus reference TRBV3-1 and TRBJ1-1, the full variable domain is DTAVSQTPKYLVTQMGNDKSIKCEQNLGHDTMYWYKQDSKKFLKIMFSYNNKELIINETVPNRFSPKSPDKAHLNLHINSLELGDSAVYFCASSQDTLGMNTEAFFGQGTRLTVV.

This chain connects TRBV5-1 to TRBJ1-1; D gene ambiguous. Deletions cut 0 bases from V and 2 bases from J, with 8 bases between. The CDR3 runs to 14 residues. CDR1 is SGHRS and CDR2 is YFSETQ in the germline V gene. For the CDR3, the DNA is TGCGCCAGCAGCTTGGATCTTACTAACACTGAAGCTTTCTTT. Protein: CASSLDLTNTEAFF. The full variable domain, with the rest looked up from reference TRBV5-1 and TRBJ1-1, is KAGVTQTPRYLIKTRGQQVTLSCSPISGHRSVSWYQQTPGQGLQFLFEYFSETQRNKGNFPGRFSGRQFSNSRSEMNVSTLELGDSALYLCASSLDLTNTEAFFGQGTRLTVV.

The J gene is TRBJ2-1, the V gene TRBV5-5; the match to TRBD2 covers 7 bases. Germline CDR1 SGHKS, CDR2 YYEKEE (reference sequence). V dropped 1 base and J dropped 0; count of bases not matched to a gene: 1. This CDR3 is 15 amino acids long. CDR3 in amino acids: CASSLSGNSYNEQFF. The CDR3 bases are TGTGCCAGCAGCTTGAGCGGGAACTCCTACAATGAGCAGTTCTTC.

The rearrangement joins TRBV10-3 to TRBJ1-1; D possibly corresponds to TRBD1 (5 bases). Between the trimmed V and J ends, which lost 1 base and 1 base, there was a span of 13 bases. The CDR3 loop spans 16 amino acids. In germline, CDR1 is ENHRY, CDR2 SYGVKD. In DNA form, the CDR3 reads TGTGCCATCAGTGAGTGGAAAAGGGGAAGGAACACTGAAGCTTTCTTT. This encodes CAISEWKRGRNTEAFF.

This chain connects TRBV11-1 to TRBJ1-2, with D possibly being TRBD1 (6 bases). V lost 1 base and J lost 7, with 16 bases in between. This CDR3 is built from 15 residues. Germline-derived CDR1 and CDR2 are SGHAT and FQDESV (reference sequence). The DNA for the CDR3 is TGTGCCAGCAGCTTAGAGACAGGCTGGGGATCTGGCTACACCTTC. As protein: CASSLETGWGSGYTF.

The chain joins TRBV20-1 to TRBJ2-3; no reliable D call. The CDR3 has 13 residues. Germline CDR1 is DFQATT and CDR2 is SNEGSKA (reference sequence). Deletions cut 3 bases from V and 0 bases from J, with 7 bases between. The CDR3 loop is CSAREASTDTQYF. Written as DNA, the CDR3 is TGCAGTGCTAGGGAAGCTAGCACAGATACGCAGTATTTT.

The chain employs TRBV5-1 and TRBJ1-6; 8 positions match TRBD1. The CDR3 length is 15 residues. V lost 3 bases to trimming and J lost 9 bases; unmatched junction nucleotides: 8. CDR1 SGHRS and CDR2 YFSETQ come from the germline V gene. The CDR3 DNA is TGCGCCAGCAGCTCGGACAGGGCAGTGGGTTCACCCCTCCACTTT. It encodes CASSSDRAVGSPLHF.

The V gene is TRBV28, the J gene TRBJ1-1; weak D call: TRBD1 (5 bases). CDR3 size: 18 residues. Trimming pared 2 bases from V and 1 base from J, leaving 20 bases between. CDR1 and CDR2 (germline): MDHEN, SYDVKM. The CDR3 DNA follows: TGTGCCAGCAGTTTAATCGGGGCTTTGAGGGGTAAGAACACTGAAGCTTTCTTT. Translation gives CASSLIGALRGKNTEAFF.

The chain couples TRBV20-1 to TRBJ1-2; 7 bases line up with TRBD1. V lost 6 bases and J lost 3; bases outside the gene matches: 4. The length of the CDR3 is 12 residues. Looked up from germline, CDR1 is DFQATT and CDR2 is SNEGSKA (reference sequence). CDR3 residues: CSAQDRYYGYTF. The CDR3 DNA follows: TGCAGTGCCCAGGACAGGTACTATGGCTACACCTTC.

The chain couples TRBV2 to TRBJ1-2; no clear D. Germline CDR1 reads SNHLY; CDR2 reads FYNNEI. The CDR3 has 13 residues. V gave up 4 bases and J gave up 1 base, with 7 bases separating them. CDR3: CASSAGDNYGYTF. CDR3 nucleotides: TGTGCCAGCAGTGCCGGCGATAACTATGGCTACACCTTC.

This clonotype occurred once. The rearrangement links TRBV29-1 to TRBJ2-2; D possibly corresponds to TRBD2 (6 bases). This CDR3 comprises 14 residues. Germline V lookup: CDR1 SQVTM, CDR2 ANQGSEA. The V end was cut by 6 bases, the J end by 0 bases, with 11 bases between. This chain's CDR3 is CSVPRETNTGELFF. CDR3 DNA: TGCAGCGTCCCACGGGAGACGAACACCGGGGAGCTGTTTTTT.

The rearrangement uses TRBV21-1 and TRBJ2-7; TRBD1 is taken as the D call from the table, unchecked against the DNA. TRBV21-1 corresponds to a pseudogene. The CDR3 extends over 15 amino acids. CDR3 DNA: TGTGCCAGCAGCCTTCTGGGCGCAGGGGCCTACGAGCAGTACGTC. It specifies CASSLLGAGAYEQYV.

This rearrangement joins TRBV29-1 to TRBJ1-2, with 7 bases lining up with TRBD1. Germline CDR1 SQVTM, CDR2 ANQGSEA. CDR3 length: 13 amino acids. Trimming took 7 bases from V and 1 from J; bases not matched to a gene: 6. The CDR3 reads CSAWDSLNYGYTF. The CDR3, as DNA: TGCAGCGCTTGGGACAGCCTTAACTATGGCTACACCTTC.

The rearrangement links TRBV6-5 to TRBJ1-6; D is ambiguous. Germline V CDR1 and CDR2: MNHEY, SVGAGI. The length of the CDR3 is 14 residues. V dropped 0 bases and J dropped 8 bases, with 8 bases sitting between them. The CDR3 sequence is CASSYSPGDSPLHF. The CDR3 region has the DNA TGTGCCAGCAGTTACTCTCCTGGGGATTCACCCCTCCACTTT.

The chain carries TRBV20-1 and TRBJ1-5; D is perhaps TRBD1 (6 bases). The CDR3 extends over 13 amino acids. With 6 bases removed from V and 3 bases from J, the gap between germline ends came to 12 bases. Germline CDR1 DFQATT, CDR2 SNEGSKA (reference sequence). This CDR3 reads CSAHDRNNQPQHF. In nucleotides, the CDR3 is TGCAGTGCGCACGACAGGAACAATCAGCCCCAGCATTTT.

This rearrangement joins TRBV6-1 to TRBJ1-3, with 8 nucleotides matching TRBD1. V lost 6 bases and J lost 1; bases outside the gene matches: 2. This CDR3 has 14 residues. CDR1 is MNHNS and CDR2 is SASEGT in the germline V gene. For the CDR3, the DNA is TGTGCCAGCAGAAGACAGGGGTCTGGAAACACCATATATTTT. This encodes CASRRQGSGNTIYF.

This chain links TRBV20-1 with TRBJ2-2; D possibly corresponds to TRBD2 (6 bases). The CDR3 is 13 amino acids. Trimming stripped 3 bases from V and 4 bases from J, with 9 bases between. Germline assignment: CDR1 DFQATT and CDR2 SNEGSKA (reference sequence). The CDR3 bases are TGCAGTGCTAGGGGGGAGGCCACCGGGGAGCTGTTTTTT. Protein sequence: CSARGEATGELFF.

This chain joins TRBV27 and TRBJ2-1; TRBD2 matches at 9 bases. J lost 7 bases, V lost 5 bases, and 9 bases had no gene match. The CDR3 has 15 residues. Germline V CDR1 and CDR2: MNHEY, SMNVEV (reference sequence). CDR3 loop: CASSPRGTSSNEQFF. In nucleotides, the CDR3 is TGTGCCAGCAGTCCCCGCGGGACTAGCTCGAATGAGCAGTTCTTC.